Presented here are 10 T cell receptor beta chains from one specimen sequenced in a study of blood T cell repertoires in COVID-19 (TCRdb year 2020). Libraries came from the immunoSEQ multiplex PCR assay. What TCRdb holds here is the immuneACCESS table cut down to in-frame rearrangements. Part of the clones is not present; checked against another copy, under half of the missing clones reflect an unresolved V gene, and the others are unexplained. This sample is represented by 160,000 or so clones; around 90% of them were singletons. In total, the top ten clones hold roughly 2.8% of the sample. The sample consisted of peripheral blood. The receptors come from a man in his 60s with acute or convalescent COVID-19.

This sequence joins TRBV19 and TRBJ2-7; perhaps TRBD2 as D (6 bases). Trimming took 4 bases from V and 3 from J, leaving 16 bases between them. The CDR3 spans 15 residues. The germline V gene has CDR1 LNHDA and CDR2 SQIVND (reference sequence). DNA of the CDR3: TGTGCCAGTAGTAGGGACTCTAATAGAAACTACGAGCAGTACTTC. Translating it yields CASSRDSNRNYEQYF.

This chain links TRBV10-3 with TRBJ1-1; D is uncertain. Looked up from germline, CDR1 is ENHRY and CDR2 is SYGVKD. The CDR3 sequence is 13 residues long. Trimming pared 6 bases from V and 5 bases from J, leaving 13 bases between. CDR3 amino acids: CAISTAPETEAFF. The CDR3 DNA reads TGTGCCATCAGCACTGCCCCGGAGACTGAAGCTTTCTTT.

The chain employs TRBV7-2 and TRBJ1-4; 9 bases agree with TRBD1. There are 15 residues in the CDR3. Germline CDR1 and CDR2: SGHTA and FQGNSA. The junction had 6 bases not matched to a gene; V was cut back by 5 bases and J by 5 bases. The DNA of the CDR3 is TGTGCCAGCAGCACCGGGACAGGGAGGAATGAAAAACTGTTTTTT. Its protein is CASSTGTGRNEKLFF.

This clone is a singleton in its sample. The chain has TRBV4-1 and TRBJ1-3; D ambiguous. The CDR3 is 16 residues long. CDR1 and CDR2 (germline): MGHRA, YSYEKL. Trimming took 1 base from V and 0 from J, leaving 10 bases between them. The CDR3 nucleotides read TGCGCCAGCAGCCAAGGACTGATTTCCTCTGGAAACACCATATATTTT. Its translation: CASSQGLISSGNTIYF.

J is TRBJ1-5 and V is TRBV6-2 or TRBV6-3, with D uncertain. The CDR3 is made up of 15 amino acids. CDR1 and CDR2 (germline): MNHEY, SVGEGT. The V end was cut by 6 bases, the J end by 5 bases, with 17 bases between. This chain's CDR3 is CASSPRGRNHQPQHF. The CDR3 nucleotides read TGTGCCAGCAGCCCCCGGGGAAGGAATCATCAGCCCCAGCATTTT.

Details on this clone: Different DNA sequences within this sample yield the same CDR3. The rearrangement uses TRBV5-1 and TRBJ1-1, with 9 bases identical to TRBD1. The junction had 4 bases not matched to a gene; V was cut back by 2 bases and J by 5 bases. Germline lookup yields CDR1 SGHRS and CDR2 YFSETQ. This CDR3 is 14 amino acids long. CDR3 DNA sequence: TGCGCCAGCAGCTTAGGGACAGGGTCTACTGAAGCTTTCTTT. This encodes CASSLGTGSTEAFF.

The V call is TRBV9, the J call TRBJ1-1, with D maybe TRBD1 (6 bases). This CDR3 spans 15 amino acids. V lost 0 bases and J lost 6, with 15 bases in between. Germline lookup yields CDR1 SGDLS and CDR2 YYNGEE. As DNA, the CDR3 is TGTGCCAGCAGCGTAGTAAATAGGGGGTTTTCTGAAGCTTTCTTT. Translated: CASSVVNRGFSEAFF.

The V call is TRBV14, the J call TRBJ1-1; a possible D gene is TRBD1 (5 bases). Trimming stripped 4 bases from V and 6 bases from J, with 9 bases between. Germline CDR1 is SGHDN and CDR2 is FVKESK. The CDR3 loop spans 12 amino acids. CDR3 coding DNA: TGTGCCAGCAGCCCTTGGGGCGCTGAAGCTTTCTTT. It codes for CASSPWGAEAFF.

The CDR3: CASTDSTNYGYTF. The CDR3 DNA is TGTGCCAGCACCGACAGCACTAACTATGGCTACACCTTC. The rearrangement joins TRBV9 to TRBJ1-2; possible D gene TRBD1, 5 bases. From germline, CDR1 is SGDLS and CDR2 YYNGEE. CDR3 length equals 13 residues. Trimming removed 6 bases at V and 0 bases at J, with 9 bases between.

V is TRBV30 and J is TRBJ2-3; 9 bases agree with TRBD2. This CDR3 is built from 16 residues. The germline CDR1 and CDR2 sequences are GTSNPN and SVGIG (reference sequence). The V and J ends lost 3 bases and 4 bases, in that order; junction bases with no gene match: 11. CDR3 bases: TGTGCCTGGAGAGAGTGGGCTAGCGGGGTCGCAGATACGCAGTATTTT. Its protein product is CAWREWASGVADTQYF.